These T cell receptor beta chains were read from a single sample in a study of cytomegalovirus exposure and HLA in healthy donors. Profiled with immunoSEQ multiplex PCR; TCRdb holds only in-frame clones, not every one. The sample contains about 180,000 clones, roughly 80% of which appear only once. The sample consisted of PBMCs. Receptors were obtained from a man aged 40-55 years in good health and CMV-seronegative. Each CDR3 is given with its conserved first and last residue. The D gene is left open where the match is weak. Clone sizes are given selectively: once, few, many, or a class where the clone is expanded.

size,V,J,D,DNA,CDR3
.,TRBV5-1,TRBJ2-1,.,TGCGCCAGCAGCTTGTCCCCAGGGCTAGGGGGCAATGAGCAGTTCTTC,CASSLSPGLGGNEQFF
.,TRBV9,TRBJ1-1,TRBD1,TGTGCCAGCAGCGTGACAGGGGGGAGGACTGAAGCTTTCTTT,CASSVTGGRTEAFF
.,TRBV7-9,TRBJ1-2,.,TGTGCCAGCAGCTTAGATCGCGCAGGGTCGGACGGCTACACCTTC,CASSLDRAGSDGYTF
.,TRBV28,TRBJ1-2,TRBD1,TGTGCCAGCACAAACAGGGGCCCTACTAACTATGGCTACACCTTC,CASTNRGPTNYGYTF
.,TRBV11-3,TRBJ1-6,TRBD1,TGTGCCAGCAGCTGGGGACAGGGGGCCTATTCACCCCTCCACTTT,CASSWGQGAYSPLHF
.,TRBV28,TRBJ2-7,.,TGTGCCAGCAGTTTAGTGAGCTCCTACGAGCAGTACTTC,CASSLVSSYEQYF
.,TRBV5-1,TRBJ2-2,TRBD2,TGCGCCAGCAGCAGCGGGACTAGTAGAACCGGGGAGCTGTTTTTT,CASSSGTSRTGELFF
.,TRBV28,TRBJ1-4,.,TGTGCCAGTAGAGCCGGGGGAGGCTCTAATGAAAAACTGTTTTTT,CASRAGGGSNEKLFF
few,TRBV11-2,TRBJ2-3,TRBD1,TGTGCCAGCAGCATTTCATGGACAGGGGGCACAGATACGCAGTATTTT,CASSISWTGGTDTQYF
.,TRBV18,TRBJ1-6,.,TGTGCCAGCTCACCGGACAGCGGTAATTCACCCCTCCACTTT,CASSPDSGNSPLHF
.,TRBV7-8,TRBJ2-2,TRBD2,TGTGCCACCATAGCGGGGGGTTTCACCGGGGAGCTGTTTTTT,CATIAGGFTGELFF
.,TRBV6-5,TRBJ2-7,TRBD2,TGTGCCAGCAGTTACTCGGGGCGGGGGATCTACGAGCAGTACTTC,CASSYSGRGIYEQYF
.,TRBV19,TRBJ2-1,TRBD2,TGTGCCAGTAGCCACGGGAGGTACAATGAGCAGTTCTTC,CASSHGRYNEQFF
.,TRBV6-1,TRBJ1-1,TRBD1,TGTGCCAGCAGTGAAGACAGGGGGCCGGTGAACACTGAAGCTTTCTTT,CASSEDRGPVNTEAFF
.,TRBV14,TRBJ2-3,.,TGTGCCAGCAGCCCTATCGTTTTCAGAACCAGGGCGGATACGCAGTATTTT,CASSPIVFRTRADTQYF
once,TRBV28,TRBJ2-3,TRBD2,TGTGCCAGCGAACGGGCGGGAGCGTTCATCGATACGCAGTATTTT,CASERAGAFIDTQYF
.,TRBV7-2,TRBJ1-2,TRBD1,TGTGCCAGCAGCTTAGACCGACAGGGATCCTATGGCTACACCTTC,CASSLDRQGSYGYTF